The T cell receptor (beta chain) under discussion was sequenced for a study of blood T cell repertoires in COVID-19. As for the study in general: Sources were T cells, B-cell-depleted T cells, or PBMCs; the material itself was cDNA or gDNA.

As originally analysed: Researchers report that nucleated cell counts were estimated from reference gene primer amplification. The method was immunoSEQ multiplex PCR; TCRdb's version includes in-frame clones alone and lacks a portion of them. V, J and clone size were drawn from that table, and D and trimming were deduced from the DNA. The sample includes 300,000 or so clones, under 95% of them seen just once. The germline V gene has CDR1 MNHNS and CDR2 SASEGT. Trimming cost V 1 base and J 4 bases, with 13 bases left between them. This CDR3 region has 15 residues. Participants were placed into cohorts based on the clinical history they reported.

The sequencing input was PBMCs or T cells enriched from blood (not recorded which). The origin of this receptor is a man in his 60s who had recovered from COVID-19. The chain joins TRBV6-1 to TRBJ1-2; the D is unclear. CDR3 loop: CASSEGFGESYGYTF. The CDR3 DNA follows: TGTGCCAGCAGTGAAGGATTCGGGGAAAGCTATGGCTACACCTTC.